The clone carrying this T cell receptor beta chain appeared a few times. This sample was taken from a study of regulatory T cells in long-lasting Graves disease. CDR3 length: 13 amino acids. Germline lookup yields CDR1 ENHRY and CDR2 SYGVKD. V was cut by 10 bases and J by 7 bases, with 17 bases left in between. The TCR beta library used iRepertoire HTBI primers with Arm-PCR amplification of CDR3. MiXCR, applied by TCRdb to the multiplex PCR reads, yields one record per CDR3 protein. The table records some 560,000 distinct CDR3 sequences, about 16% of them present only once. Time point defined: newly diagnosed GD, antithyroid drugs for less than 3 months. Extracted PBMC RNA gave rise to the TCR library. The same specimen was also included in a second study, on T cells in Graves' hyperthyroidism and ophthalmopathy. From that second work: The HTBI set primed first-round TCR CDR3 RT-PCR. Blood also carried most thyroid clonotypes expanded above 0.001.

The TCR comes from a woman aged 40-60 years with Graves disease. The rearrangement joins TRBV10-3 to TRBJ2-1, with a tentative D call TRBD2 (6 bases). The material sequenced was peripheral blood mononuclear cells (PBMCs), taken at new diagnosis, from a patient treated with antithyroid drugs. CDR3 in amino acids: CATAGTEGNEQFF. In DNA form, the CDR3 reads TGTGCCACGGCCGGGACGGAGGGGAATGAGCAGTTCTTC.